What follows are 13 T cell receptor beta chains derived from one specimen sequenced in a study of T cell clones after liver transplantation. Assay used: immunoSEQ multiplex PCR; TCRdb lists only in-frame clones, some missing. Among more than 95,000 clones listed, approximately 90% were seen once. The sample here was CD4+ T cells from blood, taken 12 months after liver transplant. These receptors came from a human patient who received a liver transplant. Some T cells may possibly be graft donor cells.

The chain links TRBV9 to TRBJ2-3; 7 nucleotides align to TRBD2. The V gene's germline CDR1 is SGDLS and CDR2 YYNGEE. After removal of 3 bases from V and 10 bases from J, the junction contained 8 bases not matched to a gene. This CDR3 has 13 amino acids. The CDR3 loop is CASSAETSSAQYF. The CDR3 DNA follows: TGTGCCAGCAGCGCCGAGACTAGCTCTGCGCAGTATTTT.

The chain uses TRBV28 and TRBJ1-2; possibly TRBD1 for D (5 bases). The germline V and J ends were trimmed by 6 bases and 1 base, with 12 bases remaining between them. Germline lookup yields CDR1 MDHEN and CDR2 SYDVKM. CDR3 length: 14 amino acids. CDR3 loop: CASRGREINYGYTF. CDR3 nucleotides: TGTGCCAGCAGGGGCAGGGAAATTAACTATGGCTACACCTTC.

For the CDR3, the DNA is TGTGCCAGCAGCCAGGACCAGCTGCCCGAAGAGTGGGGGTATTTTGAAAAACTGTTTTTT. Its translation is CASSQDQLPEEWGYFEKLFF. The V call is TRBV4-2, the J call TRBJ1-4, with a weak D call TRBD1 (5 bases). Per germline, CDR1 LGHNA and CDR2 YNFKEQ. CDR3 length: 20 amino acids. Between the trimmed V and J ends, which lost 3 bases and 7 bases, there was a span of 30 bases.

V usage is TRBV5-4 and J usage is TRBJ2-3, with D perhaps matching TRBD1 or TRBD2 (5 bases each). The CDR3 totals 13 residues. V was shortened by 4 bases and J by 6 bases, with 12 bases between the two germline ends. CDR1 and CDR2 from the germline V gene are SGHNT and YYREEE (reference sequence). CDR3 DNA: TGTGCCAGCAGCAGGGACGCAGATGATACGCAGTATTTT. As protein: CASSRDADDTQYF. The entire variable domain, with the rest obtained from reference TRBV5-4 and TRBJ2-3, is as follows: ETGVTQSPTHLIKTRGQQVTLRCSSQSGHNTVSWYQQALGQGPQFIFQYYREEENGRGNFPPRFSGLQFPNYSSELNVNALELDDSALYLCASSRDADDTQYFGPGTRLTVL.

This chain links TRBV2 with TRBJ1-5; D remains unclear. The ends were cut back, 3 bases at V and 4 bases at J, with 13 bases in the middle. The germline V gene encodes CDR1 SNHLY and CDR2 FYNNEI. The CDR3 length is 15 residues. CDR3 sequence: CASSEDPGKNQPQHF. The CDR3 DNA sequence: TGTGCCAGCAGTGAGGACCCCGGCAAAAATCAGCCCCAGCATTTT.

CDR3 DNA: TGCGCCAGCAGCCGGGGGGTCAACACCGGGGAGCTGTTTTTT. It codes for CASSRGVNTGELFF. V usage is TRBV5-1 and J usage is TRBJ2-2; 7 bases map to TRBD2. Germline lookup yields CDR1 SGHRS and CDR2 YFSETQ. This CDR3 region has 14 residues. With V trimmed by 4 bases and J by 2 bases, 2 bases remained unmatched.

For the CDR3, the DNA is TGTGCCAGCATCAAACTAGCGGGAGGTCCCAATGAGCAGTTCTTC. Protein sequence: CASIKLAGGPNEQFF. The genes are TRBV6-1 and TRBJ2-1; 12 bases map to TRBD2. V trimming: 7 bases; J trimming: 6 bases; junction bases outside the gene matches: 7. Germline loops: CDR1 MNHNS, CDR2 SASEGT. CDR3 length: 15 amino acids.

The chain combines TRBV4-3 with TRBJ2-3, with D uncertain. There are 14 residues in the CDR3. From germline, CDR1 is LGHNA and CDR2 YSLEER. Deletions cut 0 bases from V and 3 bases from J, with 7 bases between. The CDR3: CASSQDWLTDTQYF. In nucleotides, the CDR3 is TGCGCCAGCAGCCAAGATTGGCTTACAGATACGCAGTATTTT.

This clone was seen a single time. The CDR3 protein is CASSLGLAGVGGAYEQYF. The CDR3 bases are TGCGCCAGCAGCTTGGGACTAGCGGGAGTAGGAGGGGCCTACGAGCAGTACTTC. This chain connects TRBV5-1 to TRBJ2-7, with TRBD2 matching over 12 bases. Unmatched junction bases numbered 9, after V lost 0 bases and J lost 2 bases. CDR3 size: 18 residues. CDR1 and CDR2 from the germline V gene are SGHRS and YFSETQ.

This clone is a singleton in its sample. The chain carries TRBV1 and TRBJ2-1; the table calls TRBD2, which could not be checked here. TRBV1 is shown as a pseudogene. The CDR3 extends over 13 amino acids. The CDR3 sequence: CTSSHRGNNEQFF. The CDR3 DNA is TGCACCAGCAGCCATCGCGGGAACAATGAGCAGTTCTTC.

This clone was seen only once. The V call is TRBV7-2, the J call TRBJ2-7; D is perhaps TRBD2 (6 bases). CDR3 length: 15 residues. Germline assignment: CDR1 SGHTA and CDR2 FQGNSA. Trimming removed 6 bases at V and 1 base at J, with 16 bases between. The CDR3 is CASSSTSGGSYEQYF. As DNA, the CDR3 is TGTGCCAGCAGTTCCACCTCTGGGGGGTCCTACGAGCAGTACTTC.

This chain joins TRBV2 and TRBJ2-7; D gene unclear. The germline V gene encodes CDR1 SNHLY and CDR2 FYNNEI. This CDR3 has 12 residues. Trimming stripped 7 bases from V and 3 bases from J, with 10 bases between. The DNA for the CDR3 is TGTGCCAGCAATCCGGCGAACTACGAGCAGTACTTC. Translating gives CASNPANYEQYF.

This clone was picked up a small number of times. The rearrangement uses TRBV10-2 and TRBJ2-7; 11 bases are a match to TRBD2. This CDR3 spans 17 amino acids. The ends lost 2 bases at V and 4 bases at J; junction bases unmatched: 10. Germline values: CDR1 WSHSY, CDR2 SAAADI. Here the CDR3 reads CASSEDPRVAGGYEQYF. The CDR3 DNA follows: TGCGCCAGCAGTGAGGACCCAAGAGTAGCGGGAGGGTACGAGCAGTACTTC.